This TCR beta chain was sequenced during a study of cytomegalovirus exposure and HLA in healthy donors. The study ran its PCR with 60 Vbeta and 13 Jbeta primers. Measured with immunoSEQ multiplex PCR; TCRdb has only the in-frame clones, and not every one. The data contain some 120,000 clones, around 78% of them singletons. Study results and limitations: Within an earlier analysis, most TCR beta V segments proved productive either about 90% or about 30% of the time.

To note about this clone: Its antigen is not identified.

The sample comprised PBMCs. The clonotype was recovered from a man between 40 and 49 years old in good health and CMV-seronegative.

The CDR3 nucleotides read TGTGCCAGCAGCCTAAAATACACCGGGGAGCTGTTTTTT. Translating gives CASSLKYTGELFF. The J gene is TRBJ2-2, the V gene TRBV7-9; D ambiguous. The length of the CDR3 is 13 residues. Germline CDR1 reads SEHNR; CDR2 reads FQNEAQ (reference sequence). V was trimmed by 5 bases and J by 3 bases, leaving 7 bases between them.